This T cell receptor (beta chain) stems from a study of shared clonotypes between healthy human individuals. This CDR3 spans 16 amino acids. V was pared by 1 base and J by 2 bases, with 7 bases of the junction left unmatched. CDR1 and CDR2 (germline): SGHNT, YENEEA. Several immunoSEQ plates held equal portions of the genomic DNA taken from each subset. Data came from immunoSEQ multiplex PCR; TCRdb stores just in-frame clones and leaves some out. The table has around 690,000 clones, less than 95% seen once. The TCR originated in a man between 18 and 29 years old in good health. Some clones in this sample may be carry-over from other donors' samples. The material sequenced was memory CD8+ T cells from PBMCs. Specified subset: CD45RO+ cells pooled with CCR7-negative TemRA cells. The gene calls are TRBV11-3 and TRBJ2-7, with 8 bases lining up with TRBD1. The CDR3 is CASSLATGDRPYEQYF. In DNA form, the CDR3 reads TGTGCCAGCAGCTTAGCGACAGGGGATCGCCCCTACGAGCAGTACTTC.